Following are 24 T cell receptor beta chains from one sample sequenced in a study of CD8+ T cells in alopecia areata. Sequencing used cDNA as its template, made by extracting RNA and reverse transcribing it. Sequencing used immunoSEQ multiplex PCR; TCRdb keeps in-frame clones, though not all of them. This sample has 150,000 to 200,000 clones, with approximately 57% found just once. Treatment defined: oral pan-JAK inhibitor, 5-10 mg twice daily. The material was CD4+ T cells sorted from blood, obtained at week 24, from a patient treated with tofacitinib. The receptors here all came from a human donor with alopecia areata.

The chain combines TRBV6-5 with TRBJ2-1; TRBD2 might be the D (6 bases). The V gene lost 2 bases and the J gene lost 8 bases, with 7 bases spanning the gap. CDR1 is MNHEY, CDR2 SVGAGI, per germline. The CDR3 consists of 12 residues. The CDR3 sequence: CASSYRGYEQFF. The CDR3 nucleotides are TGTGCCAGCAGTTACCGGGGGTATGAGCAGTTCTTC.

J is TRBJ2-7 and V is TRBV30; tentatively, D is TRBD2 (6 bases). Looked up from germline, CDR1 is GTSNPN and CDR2 is SVGIG (reference sequence). This CDR3 is 15 amino acids long. Trimming removed 4 bases from V and 0 bases from J, with 16 bases in between. CDR3 DNA: TGTGCCTGGAAACCTCTGGGGGGTCGCTCCTACGAGCAGTACTTC. Translating it yields CAWKPLGGRSYEQYF.

The chain uses TRBV6-6 and TRBJ1-1; D ambiguous. The ends were cut back, 4 bases at V and 14 bases at J, with 14 bases in the middle. The CDR3 loop spans 11 amino acids. Germline-derived CDR1 and CDR2 are MNHNY and SVGAGI (reference sequence). The CDR3 here is CASSSLKGGFF. CDR3 coding DNA: TGTGCCAGCAGTTCTCTCAAGGGTGGCTTCTTT.

This chain joins TRBV6-5 and TRBJ2-7, with D perhaps TRBD1 or TRBD2 (6 bases each). V lost 6 bases to trimming and J lost 2 bases, with 17 bases between them. The CDR3 loop spans 15 amino acids. Germline CDR1 MNHEY, CDR2 SVGAGI. The CDR3 sequence: CASSPREGGPYEQYF. The CDR3 DNA reads TGTGCCAGCAGCCCACGTGAGGGGGGACCCTACGAGCAGTACTTC.

V and J are TRBV14 and TRBJ2-1, with D perhaps TRBD1 or TRBD2 (5 bases each). The CDR3 loop spans 12 amino acids. In germline, CDR1 is SGHDN, CDR2 FVKESK. V was shortened by 9 bases and J by 3 bases, with 9 bases between the two germline ends. As DNA, the CDR3 is TGTGCCAGTCGGGACGGCTACAATGAGCAGTTCTTC. Its translation is CASRDGYNEQFF.

The V gene is TRBV30, the J gene TRBJ2-7; D may be TRBD1 or TRBD2 (5 bases each). CDR1 and CDR2 (germline): GTSNPN, SVGIG (reference sequence). V was clipped by 4 bases and J by 3 bases, with 7 bases between them. The CDR3 has 11 amino acids. The CDR3 protein is CAWTGSYEQYF. The CDR3 DNA reads as TGTGCCTGGACAGGGAGCTACGAGCAGTACTTC.

This clone came up once. The chain employs TRBV28 and TRBJ2-6; weak D call: TRBD1 (5 bases). The CDR3 consists of 15 residues. Germline lookup yields CDR1 MDHEN and CDR2 SYDVKM. With 5 bases removed from V and 1 base from J, the gap between germline ends came to 9 bases. CDR3 DNA: TGTGCCAGCAGTGCAGGGTTTTCTGGGGCCAACGTCCTGACTTTC. This gives the protein CASSAGFSGANVLTF.

This clone was recorded once. J is TRBJ2-2 and V is TRBV30; no firm D call. The CDR3 contains 12 residues. Trimming stripped 5 bases from V and 0 bases from J, with 4 bases between. The V gene's germline CDR1 is GTSNPN and CDR2 SVGIG (reference sequence). The CDR3 nucleotides read TGTGCCTGGGGAACGAACACCGGGGAGCTGTTTTTT. Translation: CAWGTNTGELFF.

For the CDR3, the DNA is TGTGCCTGGAGTGTCCAGACAGCCCGCGGAGCACCCCTCCACTTT. It is translated as CAWSVQTARGAPLHF. This chain uses TRBV30 with TRBJ1-6, with D possibly matching TRBD1 (5 bases). Trimming removed 0 bases at V and 11 bases at J, with 17 bases between. The CDR3 consists of 15 residues. CDR1 is GTSNPN and CDR2 is SVGIG in the germline V gene (reference sequence).

The rearrangement uses TRBV6-5 and TRBJ1-5, with 8 bases lining up with TRBD1. The length of the CDR3 is 16 residues. V gave up 4 bases and J gave up 1 base; unmatched junction bases: 6. Germline V gene data show CDR1 as MNHEY and CDR2 as SVGAGI. The CDR3 protein is CASSSDREGSNQPQHF. CDR3 in DNA: TGTGCCAGCAGTTCGGACAGGGAAGGGAGCAATCAGCCCCAGCATTTT.

The rearrangement joins TRBV6-1 to TRBJ1-6; D is perhaps TRBD1 (6 bases). The CDR3 is 14 amino acids. Germline-derived CDR1 and CDR2 are MNHNS and SASEGT. V lost 2 bases and J lost 6, with 8 bases in between. The chain's CDR3 is CASSERGSNSPLHF. The DNA for the CDR3 is TGTGCCAGCAGTGAAAGGGGGAGTAATTCACCCCTCCACTTT.

This chain connects TRBV9 to TRBJ2-5, with D possibly being TRBD1 or TRBD2 (5 bases each). Germline lookup yields CDR1 SGDLS and CDR2 YYNGEE. Trimming took 0 bases from V and 0 from J, leaving 9 bases between them. The CDR3 has 15 residues. CDR3 protein: CASSVAEGYQETQYF. The CDR3 coding sequence is TGTGCCAGCAGCGTAGCTGAGGGGTACCAAGAGACCCAGTACTTC.

This chain uses TRBV6-6 with TRBJ1-6; TRBD1 agrees at 9 bases. The V segment lost 6 bases and the J segment 10 bases; nucleotides outside the gene matches: 7. This CDR3 is built from 14 residues. The germline V gene encodes CDR1 MNHNY and CDR2 SVGAGI (reference sequence). The CDR3 reads CASRMDRGASPLHF. CDR3 sequence (DNA): TGTGCCAGCAGGATGGACAGGGGAGCCTCACCCCTCCACTTT.

The V and J genes are TRBV5-6 and TRBJ2-5, with D perhaps being TRBD1 or TRBD2 (5 bases each). The germline gives CDR1 SGHDT, CDR2 YYEEEE. The CDR3 covers 16 residues. V lost 4 bases and J 1 base, leaving 17 bases between the germline ends. CDR3 sequence: CASSPGPARGQETQYF. The DNA for the CDR3 is TGTGCCAGCAGCCCGGGACCCGCGAGGGGCCAAGAGACCCAGTACTTC.

This sequence joins TRBV27 and TRBJ1-1; 7 bases match TRBD1. The CDR3 has 15 amino acids. V gave up 5 bases and J gave up 5 bases; unmatched junction bases: 11. Per germline, CDR1 MNHEY and CDR2 SMNVEV (reference sequence). CDR3 DNA: TGTGCCAGCAGTCATATCCCGAGGGGGCGAACTGAAGCTTTCTTT. This codes for CASSHIPRGRTEAFF.

The V call is TRBV7-8, the J call TRBJ2-7, with D possibly TRBD1 on 5 matching bases. The CDR3 totals 16 residues. V was clipped by 2 bases and J by 7 bases, with 21 bases between them. Germline V lookup: CDR1 SGHVS, CDR2 FQNEAQ. The CDR3 DNA is TGTGCCAGCAGCTTAAGCAGGGCCTCAGGTGTGGTTGAGCAGTACTTC. Translation: CASSLSRASGVVEQYF.

In its sample, this clone was seen a few times. The rearrangement joins TRBV2 to TRBJ1-3, with TRBD1 as a possible D gene (5 bases). Per germline, CDR1 SNHLY and CDR2 FYNNEI. The ends were cut back, 11 bases at V and 8 bases at J, with 16 bases in the middle. CDR3 length equals 12 residues. CDR3 region: CAGGVITDTIYF. The CDR3 bases are TGTGCCGGGGGTGTAATCACGGACACCATATATTTT.

The CDR3 is CASSFRDDYGYTF. The DNA of the CDR3 is TGCGCCAGCAGCTTCCGGGACGACTATGGCTACACCTTC. This chain connects TRBV5-1 to TRBJ1-2, with D perhaps matching TRBD1 (5 bases). This CDR3 contains 13 residues. The V end lost 2 bases, the J end lost 3 bases, and 8 bases lay between the germline ends. The germline V gene encodes CDR1 SGHRS and CDR2 YFSETQ.

V gene TRBV5-4 combines with J gene TRBJ2-3, with D possibly TRBD1 on 5 matching bases. This CDR3 region has 13 residues. Germline V gives CDR1 SGHNT, CDR2 YYREEE (reference sequence). Trimming pared 4 bases from V and 4 bases from J, leaving 10 bases between. This CDR3 is CASSIQGPDTQYF. The CDR3, as DNA: TGTGCCAGCAGCATCCAGGGCCCAGATACGCAGTATTTT.

V gene TRBV30 combines with J gene TRBJ1-5, with D perhaps TRBD1 (5 bases). V was clipped by 4 bases and J by 5 bases, with 15 bases between them. CDR1 is GTSNPN and CDR2 is SVGIG in the germline V gene (reference sequence). This CDR3 has 14 amino acids. The CDR3 loop is CAWNLDSRYQPQHF. The DNA for the CDR3 is TGTGCCTGGAACCTAGACAGCCGTTATCAGCCCCAGCATTTT.

The chain is built from TRBV29-1 and TRBJ1-3, with D maybe TRBD1 (5 bases). CDR1 and CDR2 from the germline V gene are SQVTM and ANQGSEA. V shed 1 base and J shed 0 bases, with 10 bases lying between them. CDR3 length: 15 residues. The CDR3 region is CSVEGRGFSGNTIYF. The CDR3 coding sequence is TGCAGCGTTGAAGGGAGGGGATTCTCTGGAAACACCATATATTTT.

The chain is built from TRBV9 and TRBJ2-3; D uncertain. Germline loops: CDR1 SGDLS, CDR2 YYNGEE. V dropped 3 bases and J dropped 7 bases, with 9 bases sitting between them. CDR3 size: 12 residues. For the CDR3, the DNA is TGTGCCAGCAGCGAAGACATATATACGCAGTATTTT. Translated, it gives CASSEDIYTQYF.

The gene calls are TRBV6-5 and TRBJ2-2, with D possibly matching TRBD1 (5 bases). The CDR3 runs to 12 residues. V was shortened by 5 bases and J by 13 bases, with 14 bases between the two germline ends. The germline V gene encodes CDR1 MNHEY and CDR2 SVGAGI. This CDR3 is CASSLGHGGLFF. In DNA, the CDR3 is TGTGCCAGCAGTCTCGGACACGGTGGGCTGTTTTTT.

A word on this clone: The same CDR3 also results from other DNA sequences found in this sample. The chain is built from TRBV29-1 and TRBJ2-2; D not certain. The V end was cut by 6 bases, the J end by 2 bases, with 4 bases between. Germline V CDR1 and CDR2: SQVTM, ANQGSEA. CDR3 size: 11 residues. CDR3 coding DNA: TGCAGCGTGGAAAACACCGGGGAGCTGTTTTTT. This codes for CSVENTGELFF.